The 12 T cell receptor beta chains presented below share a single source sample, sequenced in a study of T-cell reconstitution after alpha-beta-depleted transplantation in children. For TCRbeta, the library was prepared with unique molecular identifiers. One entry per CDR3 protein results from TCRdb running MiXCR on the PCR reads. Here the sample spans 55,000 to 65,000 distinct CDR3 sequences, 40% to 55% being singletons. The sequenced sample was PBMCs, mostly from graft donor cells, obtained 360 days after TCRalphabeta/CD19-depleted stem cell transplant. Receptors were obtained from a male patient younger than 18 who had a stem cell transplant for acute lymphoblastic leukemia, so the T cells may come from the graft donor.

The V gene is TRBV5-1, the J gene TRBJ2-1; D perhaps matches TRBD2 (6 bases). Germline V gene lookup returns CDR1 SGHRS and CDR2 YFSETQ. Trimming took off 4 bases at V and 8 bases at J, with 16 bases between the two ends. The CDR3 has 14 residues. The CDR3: CASSPGTFGHEQFF. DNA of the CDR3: TGCGCCAGCAGCCCCGGGACTTTCGGGCATGAGCAGTTCTTC.

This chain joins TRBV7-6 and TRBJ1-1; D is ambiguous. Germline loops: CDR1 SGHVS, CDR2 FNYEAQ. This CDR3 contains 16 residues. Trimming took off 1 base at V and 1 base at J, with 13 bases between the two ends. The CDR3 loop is CASSLVGDKWNTEAFF. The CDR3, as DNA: TGTGCCAGCAGCTTAGTTGGGGATAAGTGGAACACTGAAGCTTTCTTT. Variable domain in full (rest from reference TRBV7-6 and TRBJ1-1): GAGVSQSPRYKVTKRGQDVALRCDPISGHVSLYWYRQALGQGPEFLTYFNYEAQQDKSGLPNDRFSAERPEGSISTLTIQRTEQRDSAMYRCASSLVGDKWNTEAFFGQGTRLTVV.

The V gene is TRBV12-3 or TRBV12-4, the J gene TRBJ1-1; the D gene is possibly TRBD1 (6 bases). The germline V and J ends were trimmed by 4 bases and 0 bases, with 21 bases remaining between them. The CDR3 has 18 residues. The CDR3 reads CASSSSSLGASMNTEAFF. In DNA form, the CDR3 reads TGTGCCAGCAGTTCATCCTCTTTGGGGGCGAGCATGAACACTGAAGCTTTCTTT.

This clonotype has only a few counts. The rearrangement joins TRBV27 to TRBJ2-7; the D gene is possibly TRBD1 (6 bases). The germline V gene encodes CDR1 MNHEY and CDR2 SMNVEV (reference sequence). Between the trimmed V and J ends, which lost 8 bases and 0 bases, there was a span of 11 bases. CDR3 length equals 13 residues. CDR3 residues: CASRQASSYEQYF. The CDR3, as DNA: TGTGCCAGCCGACAGGCTAGCTCCTACGAGCAGTACTTC.

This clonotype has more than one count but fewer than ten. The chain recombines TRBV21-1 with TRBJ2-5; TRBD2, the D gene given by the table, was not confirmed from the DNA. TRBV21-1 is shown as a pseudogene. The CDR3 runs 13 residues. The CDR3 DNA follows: TGTGCCACCTGGGGACTGATCCAAGAGACCCAGTACTTC. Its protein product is CATWGLIQETQYF.

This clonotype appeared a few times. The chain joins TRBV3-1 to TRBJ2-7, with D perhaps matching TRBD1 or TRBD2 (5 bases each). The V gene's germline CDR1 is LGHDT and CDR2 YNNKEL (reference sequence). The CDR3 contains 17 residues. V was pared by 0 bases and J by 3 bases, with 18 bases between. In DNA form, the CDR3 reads TGTGCCAGCAGCCAAGATCCGGGACCTCGGGTTTACTACGAGCAGTACTTC. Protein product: CASSQDPGPRVYYEQYF.

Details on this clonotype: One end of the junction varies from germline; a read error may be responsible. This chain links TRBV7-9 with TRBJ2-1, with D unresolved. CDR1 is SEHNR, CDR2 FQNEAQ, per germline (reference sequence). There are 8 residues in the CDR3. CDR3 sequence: CASSFGRF. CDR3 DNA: TGTGCCAGCAGCTTTGGTCGCTTC.

The CDR3 DNA reads TGCGCCAGCAGCCCTACTAGCGGGGGGCTCAATGAGCAGTTCTTC. This gives the protein CASSPTSGGLNEQFF. The V and J genes are TRBV5-1 and TRBJ2-1, with 12 bases identical to TRBD2. After removal of 4 bases from V and 6 bases from J, the junction contained 5 bases not matched to a gene. Germline V gene sequence: CDR1 SGHRS, CDR2 YFSETQ. This CDR3 spans 15 amino acids.

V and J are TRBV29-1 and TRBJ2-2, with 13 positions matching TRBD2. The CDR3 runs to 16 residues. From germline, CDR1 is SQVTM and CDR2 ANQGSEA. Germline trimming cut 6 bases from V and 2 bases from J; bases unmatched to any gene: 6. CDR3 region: CSVVTSGRDNTGELFF. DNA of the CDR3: TGCAGCGTCGTTACTAGCGGGAGGGATAACACCGGGGAGCTGTTTTTT.

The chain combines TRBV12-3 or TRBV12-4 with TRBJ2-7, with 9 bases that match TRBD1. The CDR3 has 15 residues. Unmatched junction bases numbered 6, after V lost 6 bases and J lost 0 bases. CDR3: CASRTGTGSSYEQYF. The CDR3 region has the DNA TGTGCCAGCAGGACCGGGACAGGGAGCTCCTACGAGCAGTACTTC.

CDR3 sequence (DNA): TGTGCCAGCAGCTTAGATGGGGGTGGGGCCAACGTCCTGACTTTC. Translated: CASSLDGGGANVLTF. This chain uses TRBV7-9 with TRBJ2-6, with D perhaps being TRBD1 or TRBD2 (5 bases each). V was shortened by 1 base and J by 3 bases, with 7 bases between the two germline ends. This CDR3 is built from 15 residues. CDR1 is SEHNR, CDR2 FQNEAQ, per germline (reference sequence).

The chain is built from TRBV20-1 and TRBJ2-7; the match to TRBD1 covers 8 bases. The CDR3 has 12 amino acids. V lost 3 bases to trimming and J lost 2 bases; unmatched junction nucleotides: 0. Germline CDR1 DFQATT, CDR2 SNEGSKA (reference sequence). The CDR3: CSARDRAYEQYF. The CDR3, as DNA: TGCAGTGCTAGGGACAGGGCCTACGAGCAGTACTTC.